These T cell receptor beta chains were read from a single sample in a study of blood T cell repertoires in COVID-19. Some clones are missing from TCRdb's copy, which holds only in-frame ones; the method was immunoSEQ multiplex PCR. The table includes roughly 200,000 clones, roughly 87% detected once. Sequencing was performed on PBMCs or T cells enriched from blood (not recorded which). Source of these receptors: a woman in her thirties or forties with acute COVID-19. Each CDR3 is given without its conserved first and last residue. A D gene is named only where the DNA matches it firmly.

v_call cdr3_length d_call cdr3_aa
TRBV7-2 14 TRBD2 ASSLEAGGVTGELF
TRBV2 10 NA ASSLGAYGYT
TRBV6-5 13 NA ASSYGAGLLYEQY
TRBV7-2 12 NA ASSLAGDSNTQY
TRBV5-1 13 TRBD1 ASSSSGTGRYEQY
TRBV5-5 13 NA ASSLSGRSTDTQY
TRBV19 12 TRBD2 ASAAGGRSDTQY
TRBV4-2 13 NA ASSQERGPTGELF
TRBV5-1 12 TRBD1 ASSVTGGDQPQH
TRBV6-5 12 TRBD1 ASRTGSLGTEAF
TRBV5-5 11 NA ASSAGTSYEQY
TRBV7-2 13 TRBD1 ASSPRTGNTGELF
TRBV9 14 TRBD2 ASSPGLAGNTDTQY
TRBV11-3 15 NA ASSNAAPGYHTDTQY
TRBV4-1 15 TRBD1 ASSRNPGTGANTEAF
TRBV7-9 10 NA VPGSGANVLT
TRBV5-4 11 NA ASSRTGSDTQY
TRBV5-1 13 TRBD2 ASSRGRESQDTQY
TRBV30 11 NA AWTPRWNTEAF
TRBV5-8 15 TRBD2 ASSSGGIAGALETQY
TRBV11-2 13 NA ASSLISGEAYEQY
TRBV2 16 TRBD1 ASSPDRVASLGANVLT
TRBV27 14 TRBD2 ASSPYSSGRANEQF
TRBV27 13 TRBD1 ASRYAGQGNEKLF
TRBV4-2 15 NA ASSPDTLQGSGNTIY
TRBV3-1/TRBV3-2 12 NA ASSPQGTNEKLF
TRBV2 12 TRBD1 ASSPTGWYTEAF
TRBV3-1/TRBV3-2 13 TRBD1 ASSLGTDSNQPQH
TRBV27 12 TRBD1 ASSRTGGNEKLF
TRBV19 13 TRBD1 ASRPGQTNTGELF
TRBV7-9 10 NA ASSLARETQY
TRBV18 11 NA ASSLGSSYEQY
TRBV5-4 15 TRBD2 ASSQGASGGKYNEQF
TRBV30 11 TRBD1 AGGQGARSGYT
TRBV18 13 TRBD1 ASSPLSQGAYEQY
TRBV24-1 9 NA ATSHHNEQF
TRBV21-1 16 NA ASSRDPTTGLAVNEQF
TRBV9 14 NA ASSVELLSGTDTQY
TRBV19 16 TRBD2 ASSIRWSSGRNQETQY
TRBV2 13 TRBD1 ASSESTGGNTEAF
TRBV11-3 14 TRBD2 ASSLDGGAGESEQF
TRBV30 11 TRBD1 AGLTGAGNTIY
TRBV6-1 13 TRBD1 ASSETTGTNSPLH
TRBV5-1 12 TRBD2 ASSYSGGVGTQY
TRBV18 13 NA ASSPSRTGYHEQF
TRBV7-2 11 TRBD2 ASGTSGNYEQY
TRBV7-8 15 TRBD2 ASSTPNRAGAYNEQF
TRBV7-2 11 NA ASSLRLADTQY
TRBV7-8 14 TRBD1 ASSSTGTGEETEAF
TRBV6-5 13 NA ASTSSGGVNYGYT
TRBV19 10 NA ASRTRNNEQF
TRBV14 16 TRBD2 ASSQDGGTSGGTDTQY
TRBV27 13 NA ASSLNPSAYNEQF
TRBV28 19 TRBD2 ASSSLLPPPPSGGTSYEQY
TRBV29-1 10 TRBD1 SARQGANEQY